One and the same sample provided the 5 T cell receptor beta chains below, sequenced in a study of tumor-infiltrating lymphocytes in primary liver carcinoma. Out of unsorted whole blood came the blood RNA, and germline DNA was extracted as well. Constant-region priming of approximately 0.55 ug total RNA yielded TCR beta cDNA. Amplification in three nested multiplex PCR rounds with slightly modified ARM-PCR gave rise to TCR beta libraries. PCR rounds one and two used TRBV1-TRBV30 forward primers with a C-beta reverse primer for around 11 cycles each. TCRdb reprocessed the multiplex PCR reads with MiXCR, giving one entry per CDR3 protein. The data hold fewer than 400,000 distinct CDR3 sequences, with 55% to 65% observed a single time. The sequencing sample was made of peripheral blood. All receptors come from a man aged 35 to 55 with primary liver carcinoma and hepatitis B virus infection.

Of note for this clonotype: It may be a read error: a sequence one base away is much more abundant. The CDR3 ends on some other residue instead of the conserved phenylalanine or tryptophan, so this is likely a read error. The rearrangement joins TRBV29-1 to TRBJ2-7; TRBD1 matches at 9 bases. The ends lost 5 bases at V and 0 bases at J; junction bases unmatched: 5. The CDR3 contains 14 residues. Germline CDR1 reads SQVTM; CDR2 reads ANQGSEA. The CDR3 region has the DNA TGCAGCGTTACCTGGACAGGGGTCTCCTACGAGCAGTACTTA. Residues: CSVTWTGVSYEQYL.

The table lists this clonotype with many counts. The chain has TRBV4-1 and TRBJ1-1; 9 positions agree with TRBD1. The J segment lost 4 bases and the V segment lost 4 bases, leaving 13 bases of the junction unmatched. Germline V lookup: CDR1 MGHRA, CDR2 YSYEKL. This CDR3 is 17 amino acids long. The CDR3 protein is CASSRTGTGRRITEAFF. The CDR3 DNA reads TGCGCCAGCAGCCGGACCGGGACAGGGAGGCGCATCACTGAAGCTTTCTTT.

This clonotype has more than one count but fewer than ten. One end of the junction fails to match germline, which may point to a read error. The chain has TRBV5-4 and TRBJ2-2; D gene ambiguous. This CDR3 contains 13 residues. Per germline, CDR1 SGHNT and CDR2 YYREEE (reference sequence). The CDR3: CANSPGSPGELFF. The CDR3, as DNA: TGTGCCAACAGCCCGGGCAGTCCCGGGGAGCTGTTTTTT.

This clonotype was detected many times. V usage is TRBV4-1 and J usage is TRBJ2-1, with D perhaps matching TRBD1 (6 bases). Germline-derived CDR1 and CDR2 are MGHRA and YSYEKL. V was shortened by 4 bases and J by 8 bases, with 24 bases between the two germline ends. The CDR3 loop spans 17 amino acids. This CDR3 is CASSPAGGVVAGDEQFF. The CDR3 DNA follows: TGCGCCAGCAGCCCTGCCGGTGGAGTAGTAGCAGGGGATGAGCAGTTCTTC.

The V and J genes are TRBV5-8 and TRBJ2-1; TRBD2 agrees at 8 bases. There are 18 residues in the CDR3. V was clipped by 4 bases and J by 0 bases; unmatched bases: 12. CDR1 is SGHTS and CDR2 is YDEGEE in the germline V gene. CDR3 in DNA: TGTGCCAGCAGCCGGGGGAAGCGGGGGATGCACTCCTACAATGAGCAGTTCTTC. Translated: CASSRGKRGMHSYNEQFF.